The clone carrying this T cell receptor (beta chain) showed up just once. As yet, its antigen is unknown. Germline V gene lookup returns CDR1 MNHEY and CDR2 SMNVEV (reference sequence). This CDR3 has 17 residues. V was clipped by 0 bases and J by 8 bases, with 17 bases between them. This record comes from a study of T cell responses to AZD1222 COVID-19 vaccine. Regarding the study as a whole: Baseline serostatus was positive in only five to seven AZD1222 recipients. Repertoires were obtained only post-peak T cell response. The donor group comprised mostly white British people and more females; the analysis possibly underestimated clonal diversity.

Here immunoSEQ multiplex PCR was the method, and the copy in TCRdb shows in-frame clones only, minus some. The sample holds 110,000 or so clones; about 89% are singletons and the top ten take roughly 7.1%. Material: peripheral blood, obtained 28 days after the second AZD1222 dose. This clonotype originated in an adult who received the AZD1222 COVID-19 vaccine. The chain couples TRBV27 to TRBJ1-6; D gene ambiguous. The DNA of the CDR3 is TGTGCCAGCAGTTTATCGGATGGACGCCGCTTCGATTCACCCCTCCACTTT. Amino acid sequence: CASSLSDGRRFDSPLHF.